The T cell receptor (beta chain) under discussion was sequenced for a study of identical twins. TCRdb redid the calling of the 5' RACE reads with MiXCR, one entry per CDR3 protein. Counted here are a few hundred thousand distinct CDR3 sequences, roughly 9% occurring once; the ten biggest clones make up about 9.1%. The table lists this clonotype with a few counts. Specimen: naive T cells sorted from blood. The origin of this receptor is a woman aged 45-60 years in good health.

Here the CDR3 DNA reads TGTGCCAGCAGCCCTAGCACAGGGCGCCGGACTGAAGCTTTCTTT. This encodes CASSPSTGRRTEAFF. This chain connects TRBV7-8 to TRBJ1-1; a possible D gene is TRBD1 (6 bases). CDR1 and CDR2 from the germline V gene are SGHVS and FQNEAQ. The V and J ends lost 5 bases and 5 bases respectively, with 18 bases between them. The CDR3 contains 15 residues.